The 20 T cell receptor beta chains given below trace back to one sample, sequenced in a study of T cells in Graves' hyperthyroidism and ophthalmopathy. From RNA transcripts, TCR beta CDR3 regions were amplified. The TCR CDR3 first-round RT-PCR relied on the HTBI primer set. TCRdb processed the multiplex PCR reads anew with MiXCR; each CDR3 protein has one entry. The data show 370,000 or so distinct CDR3 sequences, roughly 14% seen once. Sequenced material: blood. Receptors originate from a young woman with Graves' hyperthyroidism that later progressed to Graves' ophthalmopathy.

V is TRBV19 and J is TRBJ2-7; D perhaps matches TRBD2 (5 bases). This CDR3 comprises 14 residues. With 4 bases removed from V and 0 bases from J, the gap between germline ends came to 10 bases. CDR1 and CDR2 (germline): LNHDA, SQIVND (reference sequence). The CDR3 DNA reads as TGTGCCAGTAGTAGGGCGGGCGTCTCCTACGAGCAGTACTTC. Translated: CASSRAGVSYEQYF. Full variable domain (outside the CDR3, taken from reference TRBV19 and TRBJ2-7): DGGITQSPKYLFRKEGQNVTLSCEQNLNHDAMYWYRQDPGQGLRLIYYSQIVNDFQKGDIAEGYSVSREKKESFPLTVTSAQKNPTAFYLCASSRAGVSYEQYFGPGTRLTVT.

This clonotype was found many times. The V and J genes are TRBV27 and TRBJ2-3; TRBD2 aligns across 7 bases. Per the germline V gene, CDR1 is MNHEY and CDR2 is SMNVEV (reference sequence). The CDR3 consists of 16 residues. Losses at the gene ends were 8 bases for V and 0 bases for J; bases not matched to a gene: 11. Here the CDR3 reads CASGRVAVTSTDTQYF. CDR3 nucleotides: TGTGCCAGCGGGAGGGTAGCGGTAACTAGCACAGATACGCAGTATTTT.

This clonotype was picked up many times. The rearrangement links TRBV18 to TRBJ2-3; TRBD1 matches 7 bases. CDR1 and CDR2 from the germline V gene are KGHSH and LQKENI. This CDR3 is 14 amino acids long. V gave up 9 bases and J gave up 0 bases; unmatched junction bases: 6. CDR3: CASKQGYSTDTQYF. For the CDR3, the DNA is TGTGCCAGTAAACAGGGGTACAGCACAGATACGCAGTATTTT.

The table lists this clonotype with a few counts. This chain links TRBV10-2 with TRBJ1-1, with 7 bases matching TRBD1. Germline lookup yields CDR1 WSHSY and CDR2 SAAADI. The CDR3 has 14 amino acids. The V gene end was trimmed by 6 bases and the J gene end by 1 base; junction bases not matched to a gene: 5. CDR3 sequence reads: CASREQGKNTEAFF. Written as DNA, the CDR3 is TGCGCCAGCAGAGAACAGGGGAAGAACACTGAAGCTTTCTTT.

The rearrangement uses TRBV4-2 and TRBJ2-2, with 8 bases aligning to TRBD2. The CDR3 spans 16 residues. Per the germline V gene, CDR1 is LGHNA and CDR2 is YNFKEQ. Germline trimming cut 0 bases from V and 4 bases from J; bases unmatched to any gene: 4. CDR3 sequence (DNA): TGTGCCAGCAGCCAAGAAGCGGGAGTAGGCACCGGGGAGCTGTTTTTT. The encoded protein is CASSQEAGVGTGELFF.

This clonotype was counted many times. This sequence joins TRBV7-9 and TRBJ2-7; TRBD1 is a possible D gene (5 bases). V was trimmed by 1 base and J by 5 bases, leaving 21 bases between them. The CDR3 runs to 17 residues. Germline loops: CDR1 SEHNR, CDR2 FQNEAQ (reference sequence). Here the CDR3 DNA reads TGTGCCAGCAGCTTAGTTAGCTGGGGCTTAATGATCGACGAGCAGTACTTC. Protein product: CASSLVSWGLMIDEQYF.

This clonotype occurred many times. The V call is TRBV7-9, the J call TRBJ1-1, with D perhaps matching TRBD1 (5 bases). Germline V gene data show CDR1 as SEHNR and CDR2 as FQNEAQ (reference sequence). The ends were cut back, 7 bases at V and 1 base at J, with 13 bases in the middle. The CDR3 is 14 residues long. CDR3 sequence reads: CASTKDIKNTEAFF. The CDR3 nucleotides are TGTGCCAGCACCAAGGACATTAAGAACACTGAAGCTTTCTTT.

The chain is built from TRBV7-3 and TRBJ2-7; unclear D gene. V was trimmed by 5 bases and J by 5 bases, leaving 25 bases between them. The CDR3 spans 17 residues. Germline V lookup: CDR1 SGHTA, CDR2 FQGTGA. CDR3 protein: CASSPKTRYLPADEQYF. The CDR3 DNA reads TGTGCCAGCAGCCCGAAAACCAGATATCTTCCCGCCGACGAGCAGTACTTC.

The chain uses TRBV19 and TRBJ2-1; a possible D gene is TRBD2 (6 bases). Trimming took off 7 bases at V and 3 bases at J, with 16 bases between the two ends. CDR3 size: 15 residues. Germline CDR1 LNHDA, CDR2 SQIVND (reference sequence). The CDR3: CASTSGTPDYNEQFF. As DNA, the CDR3 is TGTGCCAGTACTTCCGGGACTCCCGACTACAATGAGCAGTTCTTC. The full variable domain, rest sourced from reference TRBV19 and TRBJ2-1, is DGGITQSPKYLFRKEGQNVTLSCEQNLNHDAMYWYRQDPGQGLRLIYYSQIVNDFQKGDIAEGYSVSREKKESFPLTVTSAQKNPTAFYLCASTSGTPDYNEQFFGPGTRLTVL.

This clonotype was detected only a few times. This chain joins TRBV20-1 and TRBJ2-7, with 11 positions matching TRBD2. The CDR3 length is 16 residues. Germline assignment: CDR1 DFQATT and CDR2 SNEGSKA (reference sequence). V shed 0 bases, J shed 1 base, and the junction held 5 bases outside the gene matches. CDR3 protein: CSARETTSGTSYEQYF. The CDR3, as DNA: TGCAGTGCTAGAGAGACGACTAGCGGGACGTCCTACGAGCAGTACTTC.

This clonotype was seen at least ten times. V is TRBV2 and J is TRBJ1-1; tentatively, D is TRBD1 (5 bases). V shed 0 bases and J shed 10 bases, with 12 bases lying between them. Germline lookup yields CDR1 SNHLY and CDR2 FYNNEI. This CDR3 comprises 13 residues. The CDR3 nucleotides read TGTGCCAGCAGTGAAGCGCTCAGAGGGGTAGCTTTCTTT. Residues: CASSEALRGVAFF.

The table lists this clonotype with many counts. This chain uses TRBV18 with TRBJ1-1, with 10 positions matching TRBD1. CDR1 is KGHSH and CDR2 is LQKENI in the germline V gene. The V segment lost 4 bases and the J segment 1 base; nucleotides outside the gene matches: 3. The CDR3 covers 15 residues. The CDR3 spells CASSRDRGPNTEAFF. DNA of the CDR3: TGTGCCAGCTCACGGGACAGGGGTCCGAACACTGAAGCTTTCTTT.

This clonotype was recorded at least ten times. This chain links TRBV28 with TRBJ2-7, with 8 bases aligning to TRBD1. CDR3 length equals 15 residues. Germline lookup yields CDR1 MDHEN and CDR2 SYDVKM. Trimming took 2 bases from V and 6 from J; bases not matched to a gene: 9. The CDR3: CASSLVRTGKREQYF. The CDR3, as DNA: TGTGCCAGCAGTTTAGTCCGGACAGGGAAACGCGAGCAGTACTTC.

There are a few counts of this clonotype. This rearrangement joins TRBV6-1 to TRBJ1-6, with 10 bases identical to TRBD1. This CDR3 has 17 residues. Per the germline V gene, CDR1 is MNHNS and CDR2 is SASEGT. J was trimmed by 6 bases and V by 6 bases; bases with no gene match: 11. The DNA for the CDR3 is TGTGCCAGCAGCATGGACAGGGGGAGTATGCGTAATTCACCCCTCCACTTT. Translating gives CASSMDRGSMRNSPLHF.

This chain joins TRBV27 and TRBJ2-3, with D unresolved. This CDR3 contains 14 residues. Deletions cut 5 bases from V and 2 bases from J, with 11 bases between. The germline V gene encodes CDR1 MNHEY and CDR2 SMNVEV (reference sequence). This CDR3 is CASSPQSYTDTQYF. DNA for the CDR3: TGTGCCAGCAGTCCCCAGTCTTACACAGATACGCAGTATTTT.

The table lists this clonotype with many counts. The genes are TRBV14 and TRBJ2-5, with 7 bases aligning to TRBD2. The length of the CDR3 is 16 residues. V trimming: 4 bases; J trimming: 5 bases; junction bases outside the gene matches: 13. Germline V gene data show CDR1 as SGHDN and CDR2 as FVKESK. The CDR3 bases are TGTGCCAGCAGCCCGATAGGACTAGGACTAGATGAGACCCAGTACTTC. Protein product: CASSPIGLGLDETQYF.

The table lists this clonotype with many counts. The V gene is TRBV20-1, the J gene TRBJ1-1, with D perhaps TRBD1 (5 bases). CDR3 size: 15 residues. V lost 1 base, J lost 5 bases, and 17 bases lay in between. Germline V CDR1 and CDR2: DFQATT, SNEGSKA (reference sequence). The CDR3 protein is CSARGTTGRGTEAFF. The CDR3 bases are TGCAGTGCTAGAGGGACAACAGGCCGAGGGACTGAAGCTTTCTTT.

This clonotype was found many times. This CDR3 reads CASSRQGRTEAFF. The CDR3 DNA reads TGCGCCAGCAGCCGGCAGGGCCGGACTGAAGCTTTCTTT. The chain has TRBV5-1 and TRBJ1-1; the D gene is possibly TRBD1 (5 bases). V was clipped by 4 bases and J by 5 bases, with 12 bases between them. The germline gives CDR1 SGHRS, CDR2 YFSETQ. The CDR3 has 13 residues.

J is TRBJ1-1 and V is TRBV6-1; D unclear. V gave up 3 bases and J gave up 2 bases, with 4 bases separating them. The CDR3 loop spans 12 amino acids. Germline V gives CDR1 MNHNS, CDR2 SASEGT. The CDR3 sequence: CASSDYNTEAFF. CDR3 in DNA: TGTGCCAGCAGTGATTATAACACTGAAGCTTTCTTT.

This clonotype was detected many times. The CDR3 DNA reads TGTGCCAGCAGCTTGGGCCGACACAATGAGCAGTTCTTC. It specifies CASSLGRHNEQFF. The rearrangement joins TRBV11-1 to TRBJ2-1, with D hard to call. Deletions cut 3 bases from V and 5 bases from J, with 8 bases between. CDR3 length: 13 residues. Germline CDR1 SGHAT, CDR2 FQDESV (reference sequence).